The next 27 T cell receptor beta chains were all read from a single sample in a study of T cells in Graves' hyperthyroidism and ophthalmopathy. RNA transcripts gave rise to amplified TCR beta CDR3 regions. The HTBI primer set drove a first-round RT-PCR of the TCR CDR3. TCRdb processed the multiplex PCR reads anew with MiXCR; each CDR3 protein has one entry. The table includes 600,000 to 650,000 distinct CDR3 sequences, roughly 20% detected once. The sequencing sample was made of blood. The receptors were gathered from a man aged 25 to 40 with Graves' ophthalmopathy.

Many counts were recorded for this clonotype. This rearrangement joins TRBV27 to TRBJ1-1, with 11 bases identical to TRBD1. The J segment lost 4 bases and the V segment lost 3 bases, leaving 4 bases of the junction unmatched. The CDR3 loop spans 15 amino acids. The germline gives CDR1 MNHEY, CDR2 SMNVEV (reference sequence). CDR3 sequence reads: CASSFGTGGGTEAFF. The CDR3 nucleotides are TGTGCCAGCAGTTTTGGGACAGGGGGAGGCACTGAAGCTTTCTTT.

This clonotype was recorded many times. V and J are TRBV30 and TRBJ2-7; the D gene is possibly TRBD2 (6 bases). Germline V CDR1 and CDR2: GTSNPN, SVGIG (reference sequence). The CDR3 loop spans 14 amino acids. V lost 2 bases to trimming and J lost 1 base, with 12 bases between them. The CDR3 loop is CAWSIPSVSYEQYF. Here the CDR3 DNA reads TGTGCCTGGAGTATCCCTAGCGTTTCCTACGAGCAGTACTTC. The full variable domain, with the rest looked up from reference TRBV30 and TRBJ2-7, is SQTIHQWPATLVQPVGSPLSLECTVEGTSNPNLYWYRQAAGRGLQLLFYSVGIGQISSEVPQNLSASRPQDRQFILSSKKLLLSDSGFYLCAWSIPSVSYEQYFGPGTRLTVT.

This clonotype showed up many times. This chain connects TRBV6-1 to TRBJ1-1; 7 bases are a match to TRBD1. Germline V gene data show CDR1 as MNHNS and CDR2 as SASEGT. Trimming took 3 bases from V and 0 from J; bases not matched to a gene: 4. The CDR3 runs 15 residues. CDR3 nucleotide sequence: TGTGCCAGCAGTGACTCCGGGACAGTGAACACTGAAGCTTTCTTT. It specifies CASSDSGTVNTEAFF.

This sequence joins TRBV5-1 and TRBJ2-2, with D tentatively TRBD1 (6 bases). The CDR3 sequence is 14 residues long. V was trimmed by 3 bases and J by 9 bases, leaving 15 bases between them. Looked up from germline, CDR1 is SGHRS and CDR2 is YFSETQ. The CDR3 sequence: CASSSSTGSWELFF. The CDR3 nucleotides read TGCGCCAGCAGCTCATCGACAGGCTCTTGGGAGCTGTTTTTT. The full variable domain, rest sourced from reference TRBV5-1 and TRBJ2-2, is KAGVTQTPRYLIKTRGQQVTLSCSPISGHRSVSWYQQTPGQGLQFLFEYFSETQRNKGNFPGRFSGRQFSNSRSEMNVSTLELGDSALYLCASSSSTGSWELFFGEGSRLTVL.

This clonotype has just a few counts. The chain joins TRBV4-1 to TRBJ2-7, with 7 bases identical to TRBD1. After removal of 4 bases from V and 5 bases from J, the junction contained 8 bases not matched to a gene. The CDR3 totals 14 residues. Per germline, CDR1 MGHRA and CDR2 YSYEKL. CDR3 nucleotide sequence: TGCGCCAGCAGCCCCGACAGGGTGTCGGACGAGCAGTACTTC. Its protein product is CASSPDRVSDEQYF.

In its sample, this clonotype was seen a few times. This chain uses TRBV7-2 with TRBJ2-3; D not resolved. This CDR3 comprises 14 residues. The ends were cut back, 2 bases at V and 5 bases at J, with 11 bases in the middle. Germline V lookup: CDR1 SGHTA, CDR2 FQGNSA. The CDR3 DNA follows: TGTGCCAGCAGCTTATACTCTAGTCTAGATACGCAGTATTTT. Translating it yields CASSLYSSLDTQYF.

In its sample, this clonotype was seen many times. The V gene is TRBV28, the J gene TRBJ1-1; 7 bases line up with TRBD1. CDR3 length: 16 residues. Germline V gives CDR1 MDHEN, CDR2 SYDVKM. Trimming at V came to 5 bases and at J to 4 bases, leaving 13 bases not matched to a gene. This chain's CDR3 is CASSHETGKVSTEAFF. CDR3 DNA: TGTGCCAGCAGTCACGAGACAGGGAAGGTAAGCACTGAAGCTTTCTTT.

This chain connects TRBV12-3 or TRBV12-4 to TRBJ1-2; 8 nucleotides agree with TRBD1. This CDR3 is built from 15 residues. Losses at the gene ends were 0 bases for V and 3 bases for J; bases not matched to a gene: 3. The CDR3 loop is CASSLARDRHYGYTF. The CDR3 DNA sequence: TGTGCCAGCAGTTTAGCCCGGGACAGGCACTATGGCTACACCTTC.

This clonotype was seen a few times. V gene TRBV6-1 combines with J gene TRBJ1-1; 9 bases are a match to TRBD1. Germline V CDR1 and CDR2: MNHNS, SASEGT. The CDR3 covers 14 residues. After removal of 8 bases from V and 7 bases from J, the junction contained 11 bases not matched to a gene. CDR3 in amino acids: CASLRQGGFSEAFF. In nucleotides, the CDR3 is TGTGCCAGCCTAAGACAGGGGGGCTTCAGTGAAGCTTTCTTT.

Details on this clonotype: A read error is possible here, since a much larger clone lies one base away. As DNA, the CDR3 is TGTGCCAGCAGTTTAGGGACAGCAGGTGAAAAACTGTTTTTT. Its protein is CASSLGTAGEKLFF. The gene calls are TRBV12-3 or TRBV12-4 and TRBJ1-4; D perhaps matches TRBD1 (6 bases). Trimming left V 1 base short and J 7 bases short, with 10 bases between. The CDR3 is 14 residues long.

DNA of the CDR3: TGCGCCAGCAGCCATCGACTTGGTGGGGCCAACGTCCTGACTTTC. As protein: CASSHRLGGANVLTF. J is TRBJ2-6 and V is TRBV4-3, with D unresolved. Deletions cut 3 bases from V and 3 bases from J, with 9 bases between. Germline lookup yields CDR1 LGHNA and CDR2 YSLEER. The CDR3 consists of 15 residues.

This clonotype was detected ten times or more. The chain joins TRBV20-1 to TRBJ2-1; 8 bases are a match to TRBD2. The CDR3 extends over 18 amino acids. Trimming cost V 1 base and J 2 bases; bases outside gene matches: 13. The germline V gene encodes CDR1 DFQATT and CDR2 SNEGSKA (reference sequence). The CDR3 nucleotides are TGCAGTGCTAGAGTTTCGGGGGGGGGCGGGACCCCCTACAATGAGCAGTTCTTC. Translating gives CSARVSGGGGTPYNEQFF.

This clonotype has more than one count but fewer than ten. The V gene is TRBV14, the J gene TRBJ2-5; no firm D call. Per the germline V gene, CDR1 is SGHDN and CDR2 is FVKESK. Trimming took 4 bases from V and 3 from J, leaving 9 bases between them. CDR3 size: 13 residues. CDR3 sequence (DNA): TGTGCCAGCAGCCCGGGCGCGGAAGAGACCCAGTACTTC. Translation gives CASSPGAEETQYF.

Many counts were recorded for this clonotype. CDR3 nucleotides: TGTGCCAGCAGCTTAGTGGGCAGCCAAGAGACCCAGTACTTC. This gives the protein CASSLVGSQETQYF. The chain uses TRBV7-9 and TRBJ2-5; no clear D. This CDR3 is built from 14 residues. Trimming cost V 1 base and J 1 base, with 7 bases left between them. Germline V gene data show CDR1 as SEHNR and CDR2 as FQNEAQ (reference sequence).

This clonotype was counted between two and nine times. One base away lies a much larger clone, so this may be a sequencing read error. The chain is built from TRBV11-2 and TRBJ2-1; D unclear. Germline V gene data show CDR1 as SGHAT and CDR2 as FQNNGV. V gave up 5 bases and J gave up 9 bases, with 17 bases separating them. This CDR3 is built from 14 residues. The CDR3 loop reads CASSPMSGYAEQFF. The DNA of the CDR3 is TGTGCCAGCAGCCCGATGTCAGGTTATGCTGAGCAGTTCTTC.

A remark on this clonotype: This may stem from a read error, because a much larger clone lies one nucleotide away. This chain links TRBV12-3 or TRBV12-4 with TRBJ2-5; D possibly uses TRBD1 or TRBD2 (6 bases each). The CDR3 sequence is 15 residues long. Trimming removed 6 bases at V and 5 bases at J, with 19 bases between. The CDR3 loop reads CASSLNGGNNETQYF. CDR3 coding DNA: TGTGCCAGCAGCTTAAACGGGGGCAATAACGAGACCCAGTACTTC.

This clonotype appeared a few times. The chain is built from TRBV12-3 or TRBV12-4 and TRBJ1-1; D unclear. The CDR3 has 14 amino acids. Trimming pared 3 bases from V and 6 bases from J, leaving 14 bases between. The CDR3: CASSLERRRAEAFF. CDR3 bases: TGTGCCAGCAGTTTGGAACGCCGACGGGCTGAAGCTTTCTTT.

This clonotype was detected many times. V usage is TRBV6-1 and J usage is TRBJ2-7; 9 bases fit TRBD2. This CDR3 contains 16 residues. V lost 1 base, J lost 3 bases, and 7 bases stayed unmatched. CDR1 and CDR2 (germline): MNHNS, SASEGT. The DNA for the CDR3 is TGTGCCAGCAGTGAAGTAGGCCTAGCGGGATACTACGAGCAGTACTTC. Its translation: CASSEVGLAGYYEQYF.

CDR3 loop: CASSVTRGGETQYF. CDR3 coding DNA: TGTGCCAGCAGCGTCACCCGGGGAGGGGAGACCCAGTACTTC. The chain combines TRBV7-2 with TRBJ2-5, with 7 positions matching TRBD2. From germline, CDR1 is SGHTA and CDR2 FQGNSA. The CDR3 runs 14 residues. J gave up 5 bases and V 5 bases, and 8 bases lay outside the gene matches.

The DNA of the CDR3 is TGCGCCAGCAGAATGGCAGGGGGGTCTGAACAGCCCCAGCATTTT. Protein: CASRMAGGSEQPQHF. This chain connects TRBV10-2 to TRBJ1-5; 7 nucleotides match TRBD1. Germline V CDR1 and CDR2: WSHSY, SAAADI. Trimming at V came to 6 bases and at J to 7 bases, leaving 12 bases not matched to a gene. The CDR3 contains 15 residues.

This clonotype was detected many times. This chain joins TRBV12-3 or TRBV12-4 and TRBJ1-1; D call uncertain. This CDR3 has 14 amino acids. The V end was cut by 3 bases, the J end by 0 bases, with 8 bases between. In DNA, the CDR3 is TGTGCCAGCAGTTTTGAGCGATTGAACACTGAAGCTTTCTTT. Translating it yields CASSFERLNTEAFF.

The chain links TRBV4-2 to TRBJ2-3, with TRBD2 as a possible D gene (6 bases). The CDR3 consists of 15 residues. The germline V gene encodes CDR1 LGHNA and CDR2 YNFKEQ. V gave up 3 bases and J gave up 1 base, with 11 bases separating them. CDR3 residues: CASSQRDGGTDTQYF. The CDR3 coding sequence is TGTGCCAGCAGCCAGCGGGATGGAGGCACAGATACGCAGTATTTT.

In its sample, this clonotype was seen many times. The gene calls are TRBV11-2 and TRBJ2-7, with D uncertain. The V end was cut by 2 bases, the J end by 4 bases, with 12 bases between. Germline CDR1 and CDR2: SGHAT and FQNNGV. CDR3 size: 14 residues. The CDR3 is CASSLTASGYEQYF. CDR3 in DNA: TGTGCCAGCAGCTTAACGGCTAGTGGGTACGAGCAGTACTTC. Full variable domain (missing parts from reference TRBV11-2 and TRBJ2-7): EAGVAQSPRYKIIEKRQSVAFWCNPISGHATLYWYQQILGQGPKLLIQFQNNGVVDDSQLPKDRFSAERLKGVDSTLKIQPAKLEDSAVYLCASSLTASGYEQYFGPGTRLTVT.

V and J are TRBV6-1 and TRBJ2-3, with 7 bases lining up with TRBD1. There are 15 residues in the CDR3. With 6 bases clipped from V and 2 bases from J, the junction kept 8 bases outside the gene matches. Germline V CDR1 and CDR2: MNHNS, SASEGT. CDR3 in amino acids: CASRERQGHTDTQYF. The CDR3 DNA is TGTGCCAGCAGAGAAAGACAGGGACACACAGATACGCAGTATTTT.

The rearrangement uses TRBV10-3 and TRBJ2-5; 9 bases match TRBD2. The CDR3 spans 14 residues. Germline CDR1 reads ENHRY; CDR2 reads SYGVKD. V lost 5 bases and J lost 1; bases outside the gene matches: 2. In DNA form, the CDR3 reads TGTGCCATCAGTCAGACTAGCGGCCAAGAGACCCAGTACTTC. It is translated as CAISQTSGQETQYF.

Regarding this clonotype: Since a much larger clone is just one base distant, this may be a read error. The chain links TRBV5-4 to TRBJ1-1, with D perhaps TRBD1 (6 bases). The CDR3 has 13 amino acids. The V gene's germline CDR1 is SGHNT and CDR2 YYREEE (reference sequence). Trimming cost V 6 bases and J 1 base, with 10 bases left between them. The CDR3 sequence: CASTMGQNTEAFF. CDR3 coding DNA: TGTGCCAGCACCATGGGACAGAACACTGAAGCTTTCTTT.

This chain links TRBV18 with TRBJ2-4; TRBD1 aligns across 8 bases. The V gene's germline CDR1 is KGHSH and CDR2 LQKENI. The trim removed 3 bases at V and 8 bases at J, leaving 6 bases unmatched. The CDR3 length is 14 residues. The CDR3 spells CASSPPGQEDIQYF. CDR3 nucleotides: TGTGCCAGCTCACCGCCGGGACAGGAGGACATTCAGTACTTC. Supplemented by reference TRBV18 and TRBJ2-4, the full variable domain reads NAGVMQNPRHLVRRRGQEARLRCSPMKGHSHVYWYRQLPEEGLKFMVYLQKENIIDESGMPKERFSAEFPKEGPSILRIQQVVRGDSAAYFCASSPPGQEDIQYFGAGTRLSVL.